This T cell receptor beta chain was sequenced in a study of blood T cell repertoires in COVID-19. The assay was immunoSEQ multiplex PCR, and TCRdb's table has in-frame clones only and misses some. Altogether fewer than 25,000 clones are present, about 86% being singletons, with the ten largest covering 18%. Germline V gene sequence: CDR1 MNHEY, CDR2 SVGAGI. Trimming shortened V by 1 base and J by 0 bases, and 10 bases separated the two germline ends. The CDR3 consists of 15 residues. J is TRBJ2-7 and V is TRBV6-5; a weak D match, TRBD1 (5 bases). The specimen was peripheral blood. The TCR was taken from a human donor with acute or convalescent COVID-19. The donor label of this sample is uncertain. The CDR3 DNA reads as TGTGCCAGCAGTTACTTGCAGGGATTCTCCTACGAGCAGTACTTC. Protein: CASSYLQGFSYEQYF.